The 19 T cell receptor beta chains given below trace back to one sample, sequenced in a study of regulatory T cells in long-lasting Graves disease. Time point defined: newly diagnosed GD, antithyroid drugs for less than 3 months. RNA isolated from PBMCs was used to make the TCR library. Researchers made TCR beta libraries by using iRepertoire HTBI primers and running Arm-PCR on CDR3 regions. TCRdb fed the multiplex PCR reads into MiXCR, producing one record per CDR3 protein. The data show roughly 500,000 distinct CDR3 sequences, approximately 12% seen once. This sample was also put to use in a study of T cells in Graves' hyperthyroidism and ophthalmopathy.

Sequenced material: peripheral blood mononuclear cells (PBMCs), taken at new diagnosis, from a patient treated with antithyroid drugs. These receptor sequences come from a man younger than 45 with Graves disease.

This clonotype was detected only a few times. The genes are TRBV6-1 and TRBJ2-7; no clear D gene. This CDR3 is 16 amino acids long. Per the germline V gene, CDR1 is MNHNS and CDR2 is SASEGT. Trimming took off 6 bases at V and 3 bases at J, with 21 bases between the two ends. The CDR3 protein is CASSSPRHGWGYEQYF. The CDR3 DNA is TGTGCCAGCAGCTCGCCCCGGCATGGTTGGGGCTACGAGCAGTACTTC.

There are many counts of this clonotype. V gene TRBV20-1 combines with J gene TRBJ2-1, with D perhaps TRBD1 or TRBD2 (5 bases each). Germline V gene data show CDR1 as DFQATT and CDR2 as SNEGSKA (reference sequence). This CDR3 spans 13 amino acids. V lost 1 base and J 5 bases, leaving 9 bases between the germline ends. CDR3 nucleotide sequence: TGCAGTGCTAGAGCAGGGACGGACAATGAGCAGTTCTTC. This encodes CSARAGTDNEQFF.

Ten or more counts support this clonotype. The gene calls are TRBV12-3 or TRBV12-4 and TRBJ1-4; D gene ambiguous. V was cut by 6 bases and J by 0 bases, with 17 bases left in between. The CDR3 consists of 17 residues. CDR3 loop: CASSPGDPYATNEKLFF. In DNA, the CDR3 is TGTGCCAGCAGCCCCGGGGATCCCTATGCAACTAATGAAAAACTGTTTTTT.

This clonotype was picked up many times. Here the CDR3 DNA reads TGTGCCAGCAGTGAACGACAATCCCGTAGCACAGATACGCAGTATTTT. Translating it yields CASSERQSRSTDTQYF. This chain connects TRBV6-1 to TRBJ2-3; no clear D. Germline V gene data show CDR1 as MNHNS and CDR2 as SASEGT. The CDR3 is made up of 16 amino acids. The V gene lost 2 bases and the J gene lost 0 bases, with 12 bases spanning the gap.

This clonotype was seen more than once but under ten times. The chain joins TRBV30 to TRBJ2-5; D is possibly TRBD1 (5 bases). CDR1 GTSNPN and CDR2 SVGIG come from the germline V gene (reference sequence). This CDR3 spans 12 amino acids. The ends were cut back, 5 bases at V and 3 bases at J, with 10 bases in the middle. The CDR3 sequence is CAWGAGKETQYF. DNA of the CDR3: TGTGCCTGGGGGGCAGGGAAAGAGACCCAGTACTTC.

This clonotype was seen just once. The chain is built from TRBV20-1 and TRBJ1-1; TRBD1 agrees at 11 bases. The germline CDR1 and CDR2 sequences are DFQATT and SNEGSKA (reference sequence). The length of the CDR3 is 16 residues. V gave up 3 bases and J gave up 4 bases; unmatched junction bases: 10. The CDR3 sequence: CSARDTGQGVSTEAFF. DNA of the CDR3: TGCAGTGCTAGGGACACGGGACAGGGGGTTAGCACTGAAGCTTTCTTT.

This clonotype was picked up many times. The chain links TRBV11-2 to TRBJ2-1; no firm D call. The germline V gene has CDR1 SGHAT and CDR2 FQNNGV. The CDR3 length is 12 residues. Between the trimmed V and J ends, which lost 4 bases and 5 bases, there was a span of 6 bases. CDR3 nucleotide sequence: TGTGCCAGCAGCTACGGAGACAATGAGCAGTTCTTC. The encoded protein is CASSYGDNEQFF.

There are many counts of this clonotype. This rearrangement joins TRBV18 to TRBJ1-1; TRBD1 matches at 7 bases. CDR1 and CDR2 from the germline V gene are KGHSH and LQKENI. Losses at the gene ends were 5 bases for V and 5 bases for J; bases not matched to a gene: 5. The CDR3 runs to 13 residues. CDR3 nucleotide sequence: TGTGCCAGCTCATCGGGACAGCTTACTGAAGCTTTCTTT. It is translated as CASSSGQLTEAFF.

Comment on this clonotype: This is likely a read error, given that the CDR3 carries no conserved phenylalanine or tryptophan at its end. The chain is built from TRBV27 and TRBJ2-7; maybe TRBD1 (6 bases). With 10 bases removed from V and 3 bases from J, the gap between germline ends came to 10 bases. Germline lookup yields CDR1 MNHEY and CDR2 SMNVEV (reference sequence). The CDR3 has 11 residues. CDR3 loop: CATGVNYEQYL. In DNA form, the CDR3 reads TGTGCCACAGGGGTCAACTACGAGCAGTACCTC.

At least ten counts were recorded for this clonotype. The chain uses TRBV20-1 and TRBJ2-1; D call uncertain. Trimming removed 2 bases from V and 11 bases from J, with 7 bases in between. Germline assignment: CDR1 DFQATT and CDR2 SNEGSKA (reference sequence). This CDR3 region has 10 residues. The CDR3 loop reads CSARQQQQFF. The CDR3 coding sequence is TGCAGTGCTAGACAGCAACAGCAGTTCTTC.

The CDR3 spells CSAMTTGSHEQYF. For the CDR3, the DNA is TGCAGTGCTATGACGACAGGGTCCCACGAGCAGTACTTC. The chain links TRBV20-1 to TRBJ2-7; 7 bases agree with TRBD1. With 4 bases clipped from V and 5 bases from J, the junction kept 8 bases outside the gene matches. Per germline, CDR1 DFQATT and CDR2 SNEGSKA (reference sequence). The CDR3 has 13 amino acids.

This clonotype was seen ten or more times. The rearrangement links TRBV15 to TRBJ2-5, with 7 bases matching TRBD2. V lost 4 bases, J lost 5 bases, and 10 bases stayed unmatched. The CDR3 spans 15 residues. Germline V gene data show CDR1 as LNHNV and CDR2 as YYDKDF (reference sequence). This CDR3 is CATSNRAGRAETQYF. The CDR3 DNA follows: TGTGCCACCAGCAACCGAGCGGGGCGGGCGGAGACCCAGTACTTC.

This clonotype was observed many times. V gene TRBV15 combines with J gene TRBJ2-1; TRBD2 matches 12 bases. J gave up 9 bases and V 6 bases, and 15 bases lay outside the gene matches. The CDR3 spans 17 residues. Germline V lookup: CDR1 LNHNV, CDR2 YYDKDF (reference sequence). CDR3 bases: TGTGCCACCAGTCGACTAGCGGGAGTACTGTACGGAGTTGAGCAGTTCTTC. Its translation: CATSRLAGVLYGVEQFF.

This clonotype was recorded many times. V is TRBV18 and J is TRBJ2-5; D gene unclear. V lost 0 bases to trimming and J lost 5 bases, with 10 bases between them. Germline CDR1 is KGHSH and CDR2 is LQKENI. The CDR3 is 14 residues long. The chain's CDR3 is CASSPPGQVETQYF. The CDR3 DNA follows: TGTGCCAGCTCACCACCTGGGCAGGTGGAGACCCAGTACTTC.

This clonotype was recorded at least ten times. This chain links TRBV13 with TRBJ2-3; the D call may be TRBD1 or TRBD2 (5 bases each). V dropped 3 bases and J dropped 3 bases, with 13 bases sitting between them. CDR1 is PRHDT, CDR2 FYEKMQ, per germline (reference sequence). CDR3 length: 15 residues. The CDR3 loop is CASSLGPQATDTQYF. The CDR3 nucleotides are TGTGCCAGCAGCTTGGGACCGCAGGCAACAGATACGCAGTATTTT.

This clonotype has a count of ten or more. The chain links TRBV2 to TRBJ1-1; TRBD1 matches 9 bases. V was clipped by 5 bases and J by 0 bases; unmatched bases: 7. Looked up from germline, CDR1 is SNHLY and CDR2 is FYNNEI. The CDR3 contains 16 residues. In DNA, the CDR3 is TGTGCCAGCAGTCCCTACCGGGACAGGGTGAACACTGAAGCTTTCTTT. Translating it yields CASSPYRDRVNTEAFF.

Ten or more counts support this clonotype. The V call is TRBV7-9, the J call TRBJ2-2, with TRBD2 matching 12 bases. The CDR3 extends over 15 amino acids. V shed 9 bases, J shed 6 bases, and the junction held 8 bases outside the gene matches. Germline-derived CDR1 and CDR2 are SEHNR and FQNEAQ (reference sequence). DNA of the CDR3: TGTGCCAGTAGGCCGACTAGCGGGAGACCCGGGGAGCTGTTTTTT. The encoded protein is CASRPTSGRPGELFF.

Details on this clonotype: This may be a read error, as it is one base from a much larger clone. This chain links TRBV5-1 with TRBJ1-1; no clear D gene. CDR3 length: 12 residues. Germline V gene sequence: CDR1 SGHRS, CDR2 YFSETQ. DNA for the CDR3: TGCGCCAGCAGCTTGGTTGACACTGGAGCTTTCTTT. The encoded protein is CASSLVDTGAFF.

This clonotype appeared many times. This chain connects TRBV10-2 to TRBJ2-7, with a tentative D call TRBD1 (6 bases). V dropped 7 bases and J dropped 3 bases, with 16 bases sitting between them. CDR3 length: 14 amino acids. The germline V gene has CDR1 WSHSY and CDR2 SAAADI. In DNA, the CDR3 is TGCGCCAGCACCGGGACAATCCTCGACTACGAGCAGTACTTC. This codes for CASTGTILDYEQYF.